These T cell receptor beta chains were read from a single sample in a study of response to subunit inactivated influenza vaccine. TCRdb redid the calling of the RT-PCR reads with MiXCR, one entry per CDR3 protein. The repertoire consists of approximately 500,000 distinct CDR3 sequences, with 12% to 15% occurring once and the leading ten covering 8.5% to 14%. The sample consisted of PBMCs from blood, taken approximately 13 days after vaccination. The receptors here all came from a man aged 45-65 years who received an inactivated influenza vaccine. The CDR3 runs from the conserved cysteine through the conserved F or W. The order of the fields is CDR3 length, clone size, D gene, J gene, V gene, CDR3 DNA, CDR3 protein. The D gene is left open where the match is weak. Only some rows state a clone size, as once, few, many or a class for expanded clones.

cdr3_length: 14
clone_size: -
d_call: -
j_call: TRBJ2-4
v_call: TRBV19
cdr3_nt: TGTGCCAGTAGTAAAGGGCTAGCCAAAAACATTCAGTACTTC
cdr3_aa: CASSKGLAKNIQYF

cdr3_length: 13
clone_size: few
d_call: -
j_call: TRBJ1-1
v_call: TRBV6-1
cdr3_nt: TGTGCCAGCACCCAACCGGGGGTCCCTGAAGCTTTCTTT
cdr3_aa: CASTQPGVPEAFF

cdr3_length: 14
clone_size: -
d_call: -
j_call: TRBJ1-1
v_call: TRBV20-1
cdr3_nt: TGCAGTGCTAGTCCCGAGGGGGAGCTCGCTGAAGCTTTCTTT
cdr3_aa: CSASPEGELAEAFF

cdr3_length: 18
clone_size: -
d_call: -
j_call: TRBJ1-2
v_call: TRBV12-3/TRBV12-4
cdr3_nt: TGTGCCAGCAGTTTAGGCCAGTGGGGTGGAGGAAAGAACTATGGCTACACCTTC
cdr3_aa: CASSLGQWGGGKNYGYTF

cdr3_length: 13
clone_size: -
d_call: -
j_call: TRBJ2-3
v_call: TRBV30
cdr3_nt: TGTGCCTGGAGCATAGGGAACTCGAATACGCAGTATTTT
cdr3_aa: CAWSIGNSNTQYF

cdr3_length: 13
clone_size: -
d_call: -
j_call: TRBJ2-7
v_call: TRBV7-2
cdr3_nt: TGTGCCAGCAGCTTATTTAGTACCTACGAGCAGTACTTC
cdr3_aa: CASSLFSTYEQYF

cdr3_length: 14
clone_size: -
d_call: -
j_call: TRBJ2-2
v_call: TRBV6-1
cdr3_nt: TGTGCCAGCATTGCCTTTACGAACACCGGGGAGCTGTTTTTT
cdr3_aa: CASIAFTNTGELFF

cdr3_length: 16
clone_size: -
d_call: -
j_call: TRBJ2-5
v_call: TRBV7-2
cdr3_nt: TGTGCCAGCAGCTCGAGACAGGGACTCCACCAAGAGACCCAGTACTTC
cdr3_aa: CASSSRQGLHQETQYF

cdr3_length: 15
clone_size: -
d_call: -
j_call: TRBJ1-3
v_call: TRBV20-1
cdr3_nt: TGCTGTGCTAGAGATCTTCAGGGTACTGGAAACACCATATATTTT
cdr3_aa: CCARDLQGTGNTIYF

cdr3_length: 14
clone_size: few
d_call: -
j_call: TRBJ2-5
v_call: TRBV5-4
cdr3_nt: TGTGCCAGCAGCTTGGATGGCCAAATGGGGACCCAGTACTTC
cdr3_aa: CASSLDGQMGTQYF

cdr3_length: 15
clone_size: few
d_call: -
j_call: TRBJ2-7
v_call: TRBV29-1
cdr3_nt: TGCAGCGTCCGATCGTTCGGGGAGCTTTCGTACGAGCAGTACTTC
cdr3_aa: CSVRSFGELSYEQYF

cdr3_length: 13
clone_size: -
d_call: -
j_call: TRBJ2-7
v_call: TRBV27
cdr3_nt: TGTGCCAGCAGTTCCGGGACCAGACGCCAGCAGTACTTC
cdr3_aa: CASSSGTRRQQYF

cdr3_length: 17
clone_size: many
d_call: TRBD1
j_call: TRBJ2-1
v_call: TRBV6-2/TRBV6-3
cdr3_nt: TGTGCCAGCAGTTTCGCCCCCGCCGGGACAGGGGGGAATGAGCAGTTCTTC
cdr3_aa: CASSFAPAGTGGNEQFF